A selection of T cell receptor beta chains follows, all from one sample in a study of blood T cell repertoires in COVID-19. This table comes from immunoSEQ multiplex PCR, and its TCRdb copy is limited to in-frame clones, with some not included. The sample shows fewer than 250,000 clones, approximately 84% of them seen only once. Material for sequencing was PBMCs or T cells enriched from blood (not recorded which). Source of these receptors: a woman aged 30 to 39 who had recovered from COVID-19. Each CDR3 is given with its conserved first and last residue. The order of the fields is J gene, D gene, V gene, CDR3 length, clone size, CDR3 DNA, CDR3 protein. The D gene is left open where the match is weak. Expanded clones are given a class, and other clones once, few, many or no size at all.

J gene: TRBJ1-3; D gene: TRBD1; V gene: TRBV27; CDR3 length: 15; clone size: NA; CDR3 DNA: TGTGCCAGCAGAGGACAGGGCGTCTCTGGAAACACCATATATTTT; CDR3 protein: CASRGQGVSGNTIYF
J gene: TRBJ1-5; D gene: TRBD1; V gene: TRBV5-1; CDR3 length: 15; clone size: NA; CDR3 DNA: TGCGCCAGCAGCTTGACCGGACAGGTCGATCAGCCCCAGCATTTT; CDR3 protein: CASSLTGQVDQPQHF
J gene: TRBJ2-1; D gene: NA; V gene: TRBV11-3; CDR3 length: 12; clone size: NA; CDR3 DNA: TGTGCCAGCAGCGTACTCCGGGGTGAGCAGTTCTTC; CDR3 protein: CASSVLRGEQFF
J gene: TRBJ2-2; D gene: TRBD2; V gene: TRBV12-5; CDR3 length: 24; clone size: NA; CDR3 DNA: TGTGCTAGTGGTTCTCCACTCCGTCCGGGACAGTCAGGTGCGGGAGGGTCATCATTCGGGGAGCTGTTTTTT; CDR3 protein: CASGSPLRPGQSGAGGSSFGELFF
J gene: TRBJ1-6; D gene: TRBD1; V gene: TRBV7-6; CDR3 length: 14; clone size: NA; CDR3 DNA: TGTGCCAGCAGCTTGGTAACAGGGGCCTCACCCCTCCACTTT; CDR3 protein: CASSLVTGASPLHF
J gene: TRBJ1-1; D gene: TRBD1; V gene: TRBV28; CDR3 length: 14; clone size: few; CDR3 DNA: TGTGCCAGCACCCGGGACAGGGGGGGCACTGAAGCTTTCTTT; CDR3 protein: CASTRDRGGTEAFF
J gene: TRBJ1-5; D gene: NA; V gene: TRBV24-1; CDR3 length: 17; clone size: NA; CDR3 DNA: TGTGCCACCAGTGATACCAGACAAATGGTGCCCAATCAGCCCCAGCATTTT; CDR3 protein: CATSDTRQMVPNQPQHF
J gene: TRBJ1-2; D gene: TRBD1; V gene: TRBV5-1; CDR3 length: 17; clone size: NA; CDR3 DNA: TGCGCCAGCAGCTTATGGGGACAGGGTAAAGCTAACTATGGCTACACCTTC; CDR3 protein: CASSLWGQGKANYGYTF
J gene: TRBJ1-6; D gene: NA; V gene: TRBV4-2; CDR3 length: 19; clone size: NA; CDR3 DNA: TGTGCCAGCAGCCAAGTCGGAGGGGGGGAAAGCTCCTATAATTCACCCCTCCACTTT; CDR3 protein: CASSQVGGGESSYNSPLHF
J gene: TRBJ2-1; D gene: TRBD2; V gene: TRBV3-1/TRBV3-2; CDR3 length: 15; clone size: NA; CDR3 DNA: TGTGCCAGCAGCCATCTAGCGGGGGGGCAGGATGAGCAGTTCTTC; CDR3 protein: CASSHLAGGQDEQFF
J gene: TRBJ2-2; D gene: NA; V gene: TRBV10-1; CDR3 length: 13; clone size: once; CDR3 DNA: TGCGCCAGCAGCAACAGGGTTCACGGGGAGCTGTTTTTT; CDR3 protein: CASSNRVHGELFF
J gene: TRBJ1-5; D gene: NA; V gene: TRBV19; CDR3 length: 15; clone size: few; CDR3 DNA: TGTGCCAGTAGTATGCGCCAGGGGCCCAATCAGCCCCAGCATTTT; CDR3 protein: CASSMRQGPNQPQHF
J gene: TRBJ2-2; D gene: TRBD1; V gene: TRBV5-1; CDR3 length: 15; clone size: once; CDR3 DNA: TGCGCCAGCAGCCCGGGACAGGGGGACACCGGGGAGCTGTTTTTT; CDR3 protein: CASSPGQGDTGELFF
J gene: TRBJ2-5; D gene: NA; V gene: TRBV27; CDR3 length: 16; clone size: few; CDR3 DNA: TGTGCCAGCAGCCAGTTCGGGATTCGCGCTCAAGAGACCCAGTACTTC; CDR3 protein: CASSQFGIRAQETQYF